Following are 16 T cell receptor beta chains from one sample sequenced in a study of T cell repertoires in cytomegalovirus infection. In TCRdb, the reads were re-called with MiXCR into one record per CDR3 protein. Of some 480,000 distinct CDR3 sequences listed, 25% to 35% are singletons. Their recognized antigens are unknown. Source: cultured PBMCs, taken from culture after CMV antigen stimulation. The receptor set was obtained from a human donor in good health (CMV status not recorded). Some clones in this sample may be carry-over from other donors' samples.

This clonotype appeared a few times. CDR3 protein: CASSQVAGGLVTDTQYF. Written as DNA, the CDR3 is TGCGCCAGCAGCCAGGTAGCGGGAGGGCTCGTCACAGATACGCAGTATTTT. This chain links TRBV4-1 with TRBJ2-3; 11 bases fit TRBD2. The CDR3 has 17 amino acids. V trimming: 3 bases; J trimming: 2 bases; junction bases outside the gene matches: 7. The germline CDR1 and CDR2 sequences are MGHRA and YSYEKL.

This chain connects TRBV6-2 or TRBV6-3 to TRBJ2-5, with D perhaps matching TRBD1 (6 bases). Per germline, CDR1 MNHEY and CDR2 SVGEGT. V was cut by 2 bases and J by 4 bases, with 8 bases left in between. This CDR3 spans 13 amino acids. The DNA for the CDR3 is TGTGCCAGCAGTTACATAGGGGGAGAGACCCAGTACTTC. Amino acid sequence: CASSYIGGETQYF.

This clonotype occurred once. The chain is built from TRBV10-3 and TRBJ2-5; D is undetermined. The CDR3 has 13 amino acids. Germline V gene data show CDR1 as ENHRY and CDR2 as SYGVKD. V was clipped by 6 bases and J by 1 base, with 9 bases between them. For the CDR3, the DNA is TGTGCCATCAGGGGTCCTCTCCAAGAGACCCAGTACTTC. Translation: CAIRGPLQETQYF.

The V and J genes are TRBV12-3 or TRBV12-4 and TRBJ2-7, with TRBD2 identical over 10 bases. This CDR3 contains 18 residues. Trimming at V came to 5 bases and at J to 9 bases, leaving 22 bases not matched to a gene. CDR3 bases: TGTGCCAGCAGTCCCTTAGCGGGAGGAGGGTCTAGGCTACTGGGGCAGTACTTC. Residues: CASSPLAGGGSRLLGQYF.

CDR3: CASRPGGAYNEQFF. The CDR3 DNA sequence: TGTGCCAGCAGGCCAGGGGGGGCCTACAATGAGCAGTTCTTC. The J gene is TRBJ2-1, the V gene TRBV6-2 or TRBV6-3; D may be TRBD1 or TRBD2 (7 bases each). Germline values: CDR1 MNHEY, CDR2 SVGEGT. This CDR3 region has 14 residues. The V end lost 6 bases, the J end lost 2 bases, and 11 bases lay between the germline ends.

This clonotype was picked up one time. This chain uses TRBV19 with TRBJ1-2, with 7 bases identical to TRBD1. The CDR3 is 13 amino acids. The J segment lost 4 bases and the V segment lost 6 bases, leaving 5 bases of the junction unmatched. From germline, CDR1 is LNHDA and CDR2 SQIVND (reference sequence). CDR3 nucleotides: TGTGCCAGTAGCGACAGGGTCGCCTATGGCTACACCTTC. Protein sequence: CASSDRVAYGYTF.

The chain employs TRBV7-9 and TRBJ2-7; 7 bases match TRBD2. Germline V gene data show CDR1 as SEHNR and CDR2 as FQNEAQ (reference sequence). This CDR3 region has 13 residues. J gave up 1 base and V 6 bases, and 3 bases lay outside the gene matches. The CDR3 loop is CASSWEGSYEQYV. The CDR3, as DNA: TGTGCCAGCAGTTGGGAGGGGTCCTACGAGCAGTACGTC.

This clonotype was observed a single time. V gene TRBV4-1 combines with J gene TRBJ2-1; no definite D call. CDR3 length: 15 residues. V was trimmed by 5 bases and J by 3 bases, leaving 14 bases between them. Germline CDR1 reads MGHRA; CDR2 reads YSYEKL. The CDR3: CASSVVGLVYNEQFF. For the CDR3, the DNA is TGCGCCAGCAGCGTGGTGGGATTGGTCTACAATGAGCAGTTCTTC.

This clonotype was detected only a few times. The genes are TRBV6-2 or TRBV6-3 and TRBJ2-1; 9 bases line up with TRBD2. There are 15 residues in the CDR3. The germline V gene encodes CDR1 MNHEY and CDR2 SVGEGT. V shed 5 bases, J shed 2 bases, and the junction held 4 bases outside the gene matches. The DNA for the CDR3 is TGTGCCAGCAGTCCGCCTAGCGGGACCTACAATGAGCAGTTCTTC. It yields the protein CASSPPSGTYNEQFF.

The CDR3 region is CSAPSGLSNQPQHF. Here the CDR3 DNA reads TGCAGTGCTCCGTCAGGGCTTAGCAATCAGCCCCAGCATTTT. The genes are TRBV20-1 and TRBJ1-5, with a possible D match to TRBD1 (5 bases). Germline CDR1 DFQATT, CDR2 SNEGSKA (reference sequence). V lost 5 bases and J 0 bases, leaving 11 bases between the germline ends. The CDR3 has 14 amino acids.

V and J are TRBV20-1 and TRBJ2-1; 12 bases match TRBD2. Germline V gene lookup returns CDR1 DFQATT and CDR2 SNEGSKA (reference sequence). The CDR3 has 16 amino acids. V was clipped by 0 bases and J by 2 bases; unmatched bases: 2. The CDR3 DNA reads TGCAGTGCTAGAGAATCTAGCGGGAGGGCCTACAATGAGCAGTTCTTC. Translating it yields CSARESSGRAYNEQFF.

This clonotype has a handful of counts. This chain links TRBV6-5 with TRBJ2-3, with TRBD2 identical over 9 bases. Germline-derived CDR1 and CDR2 are MNHEY and SVGAGI. CDR3 size: 16 residues. V was pared by 0 bases and J by 6 bases, with 7 bases of the junction left unmatched. Here the CDR3 DNA reads TGTGCCAGCAGTTACTCTCTTAGCGGGGGTGGGGATACGCAGTATTTT. Its translation: CASSYSLSGGGDTQYF.

In its sample, this clonotype was seen many times. The rearrangement links TRBV7-2 to TRBJ2-3; D gene unclear. CDR1 and CDR2 from the germline V gene are SGHTA and FQGNSA. The V end lost 8 bases, the J end lost 3 bases, and 9 bases lay between the germline ends. The CDR3 consists of 12 residues. DNA of the CDR3: TGTGCCAGCTCACGGGTAACAGATACGCAGTATTTT. Encoded protein: CASSRVTDTQYF.

V usage is TRBV10-3 and J usage is TRBJ2-7; TRBD2 is a possible D gene (6 bases). This CDR3 contains 14 residues. Germline loops: CDR1 ENHRY, CDR2 SYGVKD. V dropped 2 bases and J dropped 5 bases, with 13 bases sitting between them. CDR3 DNA sequence: TGTGCCATCAGTGAGGCGGTAGGAGGGGACGAGCAGTACTTC. Translated, it gives CAISEAVGGDEQYF.

The chain joins TRBV11-2 to TRBJ2-5, with 9 positions matching TRBD2. Germline V lookup: CDR1 SGHAT, CDR2 FQNNGV. The CDR3 consists of 16 residues. V was clipped by 1 base and J by 5 bases; unmatched bases: 8. CDR3 sequence (DNA): TGTGCCAGCAGCTTAGGCGCGGGAGGGGGTGTTGAGACCCAGTACTTC. Translation: CASSLGAGGGVETQYF. Using reference TRBV11-2 and TRBJ2-5 for the parts outside the CDR3, the full variable domain is EAGVAQSPRYKIIEKRQSVAFWCNPISGHATLYWYQQILGQGPKLLIQFQNNGVVDDSQLPKDRFSAERLKGVDSTLKIQPAKLEDSAVYLCASSLGAGGGVETQYFGPGTRLLVL.

The V call is TRBV2, the J call TRBJ2-1; 7 bases agree with TRBD2. The CDR3 loop spans 16 amino acids. The germline V gene encodes CDR1 SNHLY and CDR2 FYNNEI. V shed 3 bases and J 0 bases; nucleotides not matched to a gene: 5. CDR3 in DNA: TGTGCCAGCAGTGAGATGGGAGGGAGCTCCTACAATGAGCAGTTCTTC. As protein: CASSEMGGSSYNEQFF. Filled out from reference TRBV2 and TRBJ2-1, the complete variable domain reads EPEVTQTPSHQVTQMGQEVILRCVPISNHLYFYWYRQILGQKVEFLVSFYNNEISEKSEIFDDQFSVERPDGSNFTLKIRSTKLEDSAMYFCASSEMGGSSYNEQFFGPGTRLTVL.